This TCR beta chain originates from a study of CD8 T cells in ankylosing spondylitis. CDR1 is ENHRY and CDR2 is SYGVKD in the germline V gene. V was pared by 8 bases and J by 7 bases, with 9 bases between. The CDR3 length is 11 residues. Molecular-barcoded quantitative 5'-RACE produced these TCR beta libraries. MiXCR, run by TCRdb on the 5' RACE reads, gives a single entry per CDR3 protein. Among 300,000 to 400,000 distinct CDR3 sequences listed, around 15% were seen once. The gene calls are TRBV10-3 and TRBJ2-1; D is ambiguous. The TCR originated in a male donor with ankylosing spondylitis or in good health (not recorded which). Sequenced input: blood, either unsorted or a sorted T cell fraction (not recorded which). Written as DNA, the CDR3 is TGTGCCATCGGGCAGTTAAATGAGCAGTTCTTC. It specifies CAIGQLNEQFF.